The 27 T cell receptor beta chains below all came from one sample that was sequenced in a study of regulatory T cells in long-lasting Graves disease. Time point meaning: newly diagnosed GD, antithyroid drugs for less than 3 months. Preparation of the TCR library used RNA extracted from PBMCs. The authors built TCR beta libraries using iRepertoire HTBI primers and Arm-PCR of CDR3 regions. TCRdb re-called the multiplex PCR reads through MiXCR, storing one row per CDR3 protein. The sample includes about 240,000 distinct CDR3 sequences, 20% seen only once; the top ten take roughly 14%. Source: peripheral blood mononuclear cells (PBMCs), taken at new diagnosis, from a patient treated with antithyroid drugs. These receptors were taken from a female donor with Graves disease.

This clonotype was observed at least ten times. V usage is TRBV27 and J usage is TRBJ1-5, with D tentatively TRBD1 (6 bases). This CDR3 contains 14 residues. Trimming removed 3 bases from V and 7 bases from J, with 13 bases in between. Germline CDR1 is MNHEY and CDR2 is SMNVEV (reference sequence). CDR3 DNA: TGTGCCAGCAGTTTCCGTAGGGGGGGGCAGCCCCAGCATTTT. Translated, it gives CASSFRRGGQPQHF.

In this sample, this clonotype turned up a few times. A far bigger clonotype differs at one base, so this is likely a read error. V and J are TRBV7-2 and TRBJ2-1; D uncertain. Germline assignment: CDR1 SGHTA and CDR2 FQGNSA. V was cut by 3 bases and J by 10 bases, with 13 bases left in between. The CDR3 loop spans 13 amino acids. Here the CDR3 reads CASSFGQGGEQFF. The CDR3 DNA follows: TGTGCCAGCAGCTTTGGCCAAGGCGGCGAGCAGTTCTTC.

This clonotype was detected ten times or more. This rearrangement joins TRBV27 to TRBJ2-3; tentative D call: TRBD2 (6 bases). The CDR3 sequence is 14 residues long. Germline V gene lookup returns CDR1 MNHEY and CDR2 SMNVEV (reference sequence). Trimming removed 3 bases at V and 8 bases at J, with 15 bases between. CDR3 in amino acids: CASSLGSSGGTQYF. The CDR3 bases are TGTGCCAGCAGTTTGGGGTCCTCCGGGGGTACGCAGTATTTT.

At least ten counts were recorded for this clonotype. This chain connects TRBV27 to TRBJ1-1, with a possible D match to TRBD1 (6 bases). V lost 6 bases and J lost 3, with 14 bases in between. Per germline, CDR1 MNHEY and CDR2 SMNVEV (reference sequence). The CDR3 contains 14 residues. The DNA for the CDR3 is TGTGCCAGCAGCCCCGGGGGGCTTTACACTGAAGCTTTCTTT. Its translation is CASSPGGLYTEAFF.

Worth noting for this clonotype: It differs at one base from a far larger clone, so likely a read error. The chain carries TRBV7-2 and TRBJ2-3; TRBD2 matches at 9 bases. The end of the DNA fits TRBJ2-1 better, so the J call may be wrong. The CDR3 length is 14 residues. CDR1 is SGHTA, CDR2 FQGNSA, per germline. The CDR3 region is CASSLTGTSHEQFF. The CDR3 DNA is TGTGCCAGCAGCTTAACCGGGACTAGCCACGAGCAGTTCTTC.

The V call is TRBV7-9, the J call TRBJ2-1; TRBD2 is a possible D gene (5 bases). Germline V gene data show CDR1 as SEHNR and CDR2 as FQNEAQ (reference sequence). The V gene lost 8 bases and the J gene lost 9 bases, with 17 bases spanning the gap. The CDR3 is 13 amino acids. CDR3 nucleotide sequence: TGTGCCAGCGGCCCTCCCCCGGGGAGTGAGCAGTTCTTC. The encoded protein is CASGPPPGSEQFF. Supplemented by reference TRBV7-9 and TRBJ2-1, the full variable domain reads DTGVSQNPRHKITKRGQNVTFRCDPISEHNRLYWYRQTLGQGPEFLTYFQNEAQLEKSRLLSDRFSAERPKGSFSTLEIQRTEQGDSAMYLCASGPPPGSEQFFGPGTRLTVL.

At least ten counts were recorded for this clonotype. The chain recombines TRBV24-1 with TRBJ2-1; 10 bases are shared with TRBD2. In germline, CDR1 is KGHDR, CDR2 SFDVKD. There are 14 residues in the CDR3. V lost 4 bases and J lost 8; bases outside the gene matches: 4. CDR3 bases: TGTGCCACCAGTGAGGCTAGCGGGGGTTATGAGCAGTTCTTC. It is translated as CATSEASGGYEQFF.

This clonotype was seen ten or more times. This chain joins TRBV20-1 and TRBJ1-1, with D possibly matching TRBD1 (5 bases). The CDR3 consists of 10 residues. The germline V gene encodes CDR1 DFQATT and CDR2 SNEGSKA (reference sequence). Trimming took 3 bases from V and 10 from J, leaving 9 bases between them. The CDR3 here is CSASRDLAFF. The CDR3 bases are TGCAGTGCTAGCCGGGACCTAGCTTTCTTT.

Many counts were recorded for this clonotype. The CDR3 spells CASSELEGYNEQFF. DNA for the CDR3: TGTGCCAGCAGCGAACTCGAGGGATACAATGAGCAGTTCTTC. The gene calls are TRBV3-1 and TRBJ2-1; D is perhaps TRBD2 (5 bases). Germline V CDR1 and CDR2: LGHDT, YNNKEL (reference sequence). The CDR3 sequence is 14 residues long. V was shortened by 5 bases and J by 4 bases, with 12 bases between the two germline ends.

As concerns this clonotype: Given a far larger clone just one base away, this is likely a sequencing read error. The V call is TRBV11-2, the J call TRBJ2-1; possible D gene TRBD2, 6 bases. TRBJ2-5 explains the end of the DNA better; the J call may be wrong. The V gene's germline CDR1 is SGHAT and CDR2 FQNNGV. The CDR3 has 14 residues. CDR3 in DNA: TGTGCCAGCGGCTTAGGAGGGTCACAAGAGACCCAGTACTTC. Amino acids: CASGLGGSQETQYF.

The chain uses TRBV2 and TRBJ2-1; 13 nucleotides align to TRBD2. Germline CDR1 reads SNHLY; CDR2 reads FYNNEI. The CDR3 consists of 16 residues. The V segment lost 4 bases and the J segment 9 bases; nucleotides outside the gene matches: 9. The CDR3: CASSAGTSGTRGEQFF. CDR3 DNA: TGTGCCAGCAGTGCGGGGACTAGCGGGACTAGGGGTGAGCAGTTCTTC.

The V call is TRBV19, the J call TRBJ2-5; no firm D call. The germline V and J ends were trimmed by 7 bases and 1 base, with 10 bases remaining between them. CDR1 and CDR2 (germline): LNHDA, SQIVND (reference sequence). The CDR3 length is 13 residues. The CDR3 DNA follows: TGTGCCAGTAATCACTTGGGCCAAGAGACCCAGTACTTC. Residues: CASNHLGQETQYF.

Regarding this clonotype: This clone may be a read error of a much larger clone one base away. The genes are TRBV6-5 and TRBJ1-1; D gene ambiguous. The CDR3 spans 14 residues. CDR1 and CDR2 (germline): MNHEY, SVGAGI. As DNA, the CDR3 is TGTGCCAGCAGTTACTTAGGGCGCAACACTGGAGCTTTCTTT. Residues: CASSYLGRNTGAFF.

This clonotype was seen a handful of times. This likely reflects a read error, since a far larger clone is one base away. V usage is TRBV6-2 or TRBV6-3 and J usage is TRBJ1-1; TRBD1 aligns across 9 bases. V lost 4 bases, J lost 4 bases, and 7 bases stayed unmatched. This CDR3 has 15 amino acids. The germline CDR1 and CDR2 sequences are MNHEY and SVGEGT. The CDR3 DNA follows: TGTGCCAGCAGTTCCCCGAGACAGGGGGTCACTGAAGCTTTCTTT. Its protein is CASSSPRQGVTEAFF.

This clonotype was found many times. The chain uses TRBV7-9 and TRBJ2-2; D gene ambiguous. The CDR3 loop spans 13 amino acids. The germline CDR1 and CDR2 sequences are SEHNR and FQNEAQ (reference sequence). Trimming took 6 bases from V and 2 from J, leaving 7 bases between them. The CDR3 is CASSLLNTGELFF. CDR3 in DNA: TGTGCCAGCAGTTTATTAAACACCGGGGAGCTGTTTTTT.

This clonotype was seen ten or more times. The chain combines TRBV5-1 with TRBJ2-3; D unclear. Trimming removed 0 bases at V and 5 bases at J, with 13 bases between. The CDR3 covers 15 residues. Germline V gene lookup returns CDR1 SGHRS and CDR2 YFSETQ. The CDR3 nucleotides read TGCGCCAGCAGCTTGGGCGGCTCTAGGAGAGATACGCAGTATTTT. This encodes CASSLGGSRRDTQYF.

This clonotype was observed once. This chain uses TRBV24-1 with TRBJ2-3; TRBD1 matches 9 bases. Germline V lookup: CDR1 KGHDR, CDR2 SFDVKD. This CDR3 spans 15 amino acids. The J segment lost 4 bases and the V segment lost 1 base, leaving 2 bases of the junction unmatched. This CDR3 is CATSDFDRGADTQYF. DNA for the CDR3: TGTGCCACCAGTGATTTCGACAGGGGGGCAGATACGCAGTATTTT.

This clonotype was observed many times. The chain has TRBV20-1 and TRBJ2-3; a weak D match, TRBD2 (5 bases). V dropped 4 bases and J dropped 6 bases, with 14 bases sitting between them. There are 13 residues in the CDR3. Germline loops: CDR1 DFQATT, CDR2 SNEGSKA (reference sequence). The DNA for the CDR3 is TGCAGTGCTATCGAGAGGGCCTCGGATACGCAGTATTTT. Translated: CSAIERASDTQYF.

The count of this clonotype is one. This rearrangement joins TRBV19 to TRBJ1-6; 8 bases line up with TRBD1. Germline CDR1 reads LNHDA; CDR2 reads SQIVND (reference sequence). Trimming at V came to 10 bases and at J to 6 bases, leaving 11 bases not matched to a gene. This CDR3 has 15 amino acids. Here the CDR3 DNA reads TGTGCCACCAACGTTCAGGGGGCGGTTAATTCACCCCTCCACTTT. Its translation is CATNVQGAVNSPLHF.

The V call is TRBV4-1, the J call TRBJ2-7, with D perhaps TRBD1 (5 bases). Looked up from germline, CDR1 is MGHRA and CDR2 is YSYEKL. This CDR3 has 15 amino acids. V lost 6 bases and J lost 1, with 16 bases in between. The CDR3 coding sequence is TGCGCCAGCAGACCACAGGCCCTACAATCCTACGAGCAGTACTTC. Residues: CASRPQALQSYEQYF.

This clonotype was counted ten times or more. V is TRBV6-2 or TRBV6-3 and J is TRBJ1-5, with a weak D call TRBD1 (5 bases). V lost 5 bases and J lost 5, with 10 bases in between. Germline CDR1 reads MNHEY; CDR2 reads SVGEGT. This CDR3 contains 13 residues. The CDR3 sequence: CASSGTAYQPQHF. CDR3 nucleotide sequence: TGTGCCAGCAGTGGGACGGCTTATCAGCCCCAGCATTTT.

The count of this clonotype is one. The gene calls are TRBV20-1 and TRBJ2-7, with D hard to call. CDR3 length: 14 amino acids. Germline V gene lookup returns CDR1 DFQATT and CDR2 SNEGSKA (reference sequence). Deletions cut 0 bases from V and 0 bases from J, with 9 bases between. The CDR3 is CSARDTWGSYEQYF. The DNA of the CDR3 is TGCAGTGCTAGAGATACGTGGGGCTCCTACGAGCAGTACTTC.

This clonotype was counted only a few times. The V gene is TRBV25-1, the J gene TRBJ1-2; the D gene is possibly TRBD1 (5 bases). Trimming cost V 8 bases and J 11 bases, with 15 bases left between them. Germline CDR1 reads MGHDK; CDR2 reads SYGVNS. The CDR3 spans 11 residues. The CDR3 reads CASRTREEYTF. The CDR3 bases are TGTGCCAGCCGAACCAGGGAAGAATACACCTTC.

This clonotype was found many times. The genes are TRBV30 and TRBJ1-2, with 11 bases matching TRBD1. The CDR3 is made up of 16 amino acids. Unmatched junction bases numbered 12, after V lost 0 bases and J lost 9 bases. Germline V lookup: CDR1 GTSNPN, CDR2 SVGIG (reference sequence). CDR3 loop: CAWSVWTGGPGRSYTF. The CDR3 bases are TGTGCCTGGAGTGTATGGACAGGGGGCCCGGGGAGGAGCTACACCTTC.

This clonotype showed up just a few times. This sequence joins TRBV6-1 and TRBJ1-5, with 8 bases that match TRBD1. Trimming removed 6 bases from V and 4 bases from J; junction bases left unmatched: 8. The CDR3 loop spans 15 amino acids. Germline assignment: CDR1 MNHNS and CDR2 SASEGT. The CDR3 DNA is TGTGCCAGCAGAACAACAGGGGGTGAAAATCAGCCCCAGCATTTT. Residues: CASRTTGGENQPQHF.

The chain uses TRBV6-7 and TRBJ2-4; D is undetermined. TRBV6-7 falls under the ORF class, with uncertain function. Trimming removed 1 base from V and 3 bases from J, with 13 bases in between. The CDR3 has 16 residues. CDR3 protein: CASSYFTRLIKNIQYF. The CDR3 coding sequence is TGTGCCAGCAGTTACTTCACACGACTTATCAAAAACATTCAGTACTTC.

The sample holds a few counts of this clonotype. The chain employs TRBV25-1 and TRBJ1-2; tentatively, D is TRBD1 (5 bases). CDR1 is MGHDK and CDR2 is SYGVNS in the germline V gene. The CDR3 sequence is 14 residues long. Trimming pared 3 bases from V and 4 bases from J, leaving 12 bases between. The CDR3 coding sequence is TGTGCCAGCAGTGATTCCGGGACGAGCTATGGCTACACCTTC. Its translation is CASSDSGTSYGYTF.